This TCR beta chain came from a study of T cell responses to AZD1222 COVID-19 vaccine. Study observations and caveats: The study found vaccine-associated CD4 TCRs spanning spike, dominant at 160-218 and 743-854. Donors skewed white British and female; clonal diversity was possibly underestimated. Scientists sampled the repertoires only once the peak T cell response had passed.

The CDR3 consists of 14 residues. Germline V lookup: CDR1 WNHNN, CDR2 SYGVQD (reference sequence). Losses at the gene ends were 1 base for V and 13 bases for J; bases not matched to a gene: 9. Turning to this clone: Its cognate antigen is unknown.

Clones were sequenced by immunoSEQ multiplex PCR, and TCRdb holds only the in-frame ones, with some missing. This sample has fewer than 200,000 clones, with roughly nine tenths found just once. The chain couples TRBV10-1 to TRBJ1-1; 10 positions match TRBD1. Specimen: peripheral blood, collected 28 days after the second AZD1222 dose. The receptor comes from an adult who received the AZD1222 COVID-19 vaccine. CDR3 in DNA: TGCGCCAGCAGTGAGTTGGAACGGGACAGGGGTATTTTCTTT. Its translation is CASSELERDRGIFF.